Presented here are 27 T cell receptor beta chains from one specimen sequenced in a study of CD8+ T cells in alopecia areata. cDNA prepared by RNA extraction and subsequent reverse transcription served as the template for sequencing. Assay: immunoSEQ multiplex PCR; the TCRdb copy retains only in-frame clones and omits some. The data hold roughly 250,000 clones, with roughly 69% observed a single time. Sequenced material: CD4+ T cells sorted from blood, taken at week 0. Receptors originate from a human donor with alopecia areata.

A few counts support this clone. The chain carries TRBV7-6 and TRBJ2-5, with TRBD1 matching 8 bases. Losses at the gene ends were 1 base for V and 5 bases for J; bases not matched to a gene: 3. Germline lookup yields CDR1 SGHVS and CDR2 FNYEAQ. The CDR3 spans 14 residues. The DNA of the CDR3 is TGTGCCAGCAGCTTAGGGACAGGGCGGGAGACCCAGTACTTC. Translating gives CASSLGTGRETQYF.

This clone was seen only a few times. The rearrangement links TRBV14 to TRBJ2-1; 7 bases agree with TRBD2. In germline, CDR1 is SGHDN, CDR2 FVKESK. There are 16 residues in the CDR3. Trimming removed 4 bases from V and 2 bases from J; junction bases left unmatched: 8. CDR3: CASSPDMGLTYNEQFF. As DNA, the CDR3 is TGTGCCAGCAGCCCGGACATGGGACTAACCTACAATGAGCAGTTCTTC.

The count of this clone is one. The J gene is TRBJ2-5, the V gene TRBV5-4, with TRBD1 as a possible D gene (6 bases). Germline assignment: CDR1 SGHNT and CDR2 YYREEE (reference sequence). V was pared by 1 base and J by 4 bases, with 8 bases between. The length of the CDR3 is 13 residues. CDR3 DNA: TGTGCCAGCAGCTTGACAGGGCGAGAGACCCAGTACTTC. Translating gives CASSLTGRETQYF. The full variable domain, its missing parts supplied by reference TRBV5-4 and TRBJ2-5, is ETGVTQSPTHLIKTRGQQVTLRCSSQSGHNTVSWYQQALGQGPQFIFQYYREEENGRGNFPPRFSGLQFPNYSSELNVNALELDDSALYLCASSLTGRETQYFGPGTRLLVL.

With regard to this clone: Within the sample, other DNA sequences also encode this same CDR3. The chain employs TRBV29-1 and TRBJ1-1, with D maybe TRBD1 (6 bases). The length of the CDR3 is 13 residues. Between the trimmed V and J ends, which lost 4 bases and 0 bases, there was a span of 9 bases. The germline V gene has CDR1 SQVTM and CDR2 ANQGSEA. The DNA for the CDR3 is TGCAGCGTTGGGGGGACATTGAACACTGAAGCTTTCTTT. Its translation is CSVGGTLNTEAFF.

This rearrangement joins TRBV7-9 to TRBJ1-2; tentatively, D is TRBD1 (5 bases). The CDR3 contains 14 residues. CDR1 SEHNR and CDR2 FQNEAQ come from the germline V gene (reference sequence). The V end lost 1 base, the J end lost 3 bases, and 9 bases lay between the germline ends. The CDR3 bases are TGTGCCAGCAGCTTAGGCTCGGGGGACTATGGCTACACCTTC. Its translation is CASSLGSGDYGYTF.

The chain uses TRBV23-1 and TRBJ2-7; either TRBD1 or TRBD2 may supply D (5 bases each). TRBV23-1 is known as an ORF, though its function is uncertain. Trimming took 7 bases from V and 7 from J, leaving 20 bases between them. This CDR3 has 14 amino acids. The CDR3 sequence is CASKPGRRTWEQYF. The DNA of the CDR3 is TGCGCCAGCAAACCGGGACGGAGAACCTGGGAGCAGTACTTC.

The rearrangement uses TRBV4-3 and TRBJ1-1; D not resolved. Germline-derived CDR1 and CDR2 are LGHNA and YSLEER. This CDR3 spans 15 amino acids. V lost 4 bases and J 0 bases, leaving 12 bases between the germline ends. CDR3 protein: CASSPTVRLNTEAFF. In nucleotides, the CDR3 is TGCGCCAGCAGCCCCACGGTCAGGCTGAACACTGAAGCTTTCTTT.

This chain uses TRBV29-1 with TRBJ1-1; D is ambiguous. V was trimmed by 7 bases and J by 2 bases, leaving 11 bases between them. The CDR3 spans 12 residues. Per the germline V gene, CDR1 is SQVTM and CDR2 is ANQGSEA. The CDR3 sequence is CSALESNTEAFF. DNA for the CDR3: TGCAGCGCCCTAGAAAGTAACACTGAAGCTTTCTTT.

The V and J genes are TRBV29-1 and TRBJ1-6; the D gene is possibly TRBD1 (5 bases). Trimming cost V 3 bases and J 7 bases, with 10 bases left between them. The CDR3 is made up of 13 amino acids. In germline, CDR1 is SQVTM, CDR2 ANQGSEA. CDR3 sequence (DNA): TGCAGCGTTGATCAGGGCCCCAATTCACCCCTCCACTTT. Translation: CSVDQGPNSPLHF.

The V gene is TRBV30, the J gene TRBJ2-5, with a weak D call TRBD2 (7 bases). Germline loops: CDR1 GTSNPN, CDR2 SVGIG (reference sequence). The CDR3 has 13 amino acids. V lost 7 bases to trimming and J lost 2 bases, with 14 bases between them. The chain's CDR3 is CASRGGVQETQYF. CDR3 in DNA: TGTGCCTCTAGGGGGGGTGTTCAAGAGACCCAGTACTTC. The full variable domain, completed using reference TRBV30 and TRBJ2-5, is SQTIHQWPATLVQPVGSPLSLECTVEGTSNPNLYWYRQAAGRGLQLLFYSVGIGQISSEVPQNLSASRPQDRQFILSSKKLLLSDSGFYLCASRGGVQETQYFGPGTRLLVL.

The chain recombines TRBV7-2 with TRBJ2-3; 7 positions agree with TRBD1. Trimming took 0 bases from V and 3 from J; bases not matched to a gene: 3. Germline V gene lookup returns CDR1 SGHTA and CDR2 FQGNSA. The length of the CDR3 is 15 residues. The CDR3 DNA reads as TGTGCCAGCAGCTTAGCACAGGGGTTAACAGATACGCAGTATTTT. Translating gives CASSLAQGLTDTQYF. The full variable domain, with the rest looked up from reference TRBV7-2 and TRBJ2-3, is GAGVSQSPSNKVTEKGKDVELRCDPISGHTALYWYRQSLGQGLEFLIYFQGNSAPDKSGLPSDRFSAERTGGSVSTLTIQRTQQEDSAVYLCASSLAQGLTDTQYFGPGTRLTVL.

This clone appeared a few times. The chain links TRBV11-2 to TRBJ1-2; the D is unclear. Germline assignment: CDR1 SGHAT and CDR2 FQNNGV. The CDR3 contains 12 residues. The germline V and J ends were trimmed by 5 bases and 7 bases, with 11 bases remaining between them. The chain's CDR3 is CASSIGRAGYTF. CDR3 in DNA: TGTGCCAGCAGCATAGGGAGGGCTGGCTACACCTTC. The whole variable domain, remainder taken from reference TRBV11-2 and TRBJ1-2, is EAGVAQSPRYKIIEKRQSVAFWCNPISGHATLYWYQQILGQGPKLLIQFQNNGVVDDSQLPKDRFSAERLKGVDSTLKIQPAKLEDSAVYLCASSIGRAGYTFGSGTRLTVV.

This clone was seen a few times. The CDR3 loop is CASSLTLGDTGELFF. DNA of the CDR3: TGTGCCAGCAGCTTAACGTTAGGGGACACCGGGGAGCTGTTTTTT. J is TRBJ2-2 and V is TRBV7-3, with a weak D call TRBD1 (5 bases). This CDR3 has 15 residues. The germline V gene has CDR1 SGHTA and CDR2 FQGTGA. The germline V and J ends were trimmed by 0 bases and 3 bases, with 8 bases remaining between them.

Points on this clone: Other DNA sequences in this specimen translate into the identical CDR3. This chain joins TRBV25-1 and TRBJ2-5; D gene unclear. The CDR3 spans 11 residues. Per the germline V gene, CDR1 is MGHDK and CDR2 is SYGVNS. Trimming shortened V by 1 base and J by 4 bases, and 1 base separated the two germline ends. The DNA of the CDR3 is TGTGCCAGCAGTGAATCAGAGACCCAGTACTTC. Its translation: CASSESETQYF. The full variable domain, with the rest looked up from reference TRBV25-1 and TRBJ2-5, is EADIYQTPRYLVIGTGKKITLECSQTMGHDKMYWYQQDPGMELHLIHYSYGVNSTEKGDLSSESTVSRIRTEHFPLTLESARPSHTSQYLCASSESETQYFGPGTRLLVL.

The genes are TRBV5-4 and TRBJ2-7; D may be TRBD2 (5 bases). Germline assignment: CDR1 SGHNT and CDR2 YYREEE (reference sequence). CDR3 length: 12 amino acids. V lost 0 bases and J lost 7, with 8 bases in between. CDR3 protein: CASSLGGLEQYF. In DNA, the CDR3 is TGTGCCAGCAGCTTGGGAGGACTGGAGCAGTACTTC.

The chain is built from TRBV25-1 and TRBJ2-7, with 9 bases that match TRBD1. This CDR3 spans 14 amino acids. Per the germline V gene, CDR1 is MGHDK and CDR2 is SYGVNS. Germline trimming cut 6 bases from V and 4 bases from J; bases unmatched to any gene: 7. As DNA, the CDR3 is TGTGCCAGCAGATTAACCGGGACAGGGTACGAGCAGTACTTC. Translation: CASRLTGTGYEQYF.

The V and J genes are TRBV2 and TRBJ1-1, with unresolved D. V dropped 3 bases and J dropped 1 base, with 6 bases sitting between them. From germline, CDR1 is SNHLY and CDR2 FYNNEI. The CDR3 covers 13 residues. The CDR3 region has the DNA TGTGCCAGCAGTGACAGGCCGAACACTGAAGCTTTCTTT. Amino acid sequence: CASSDRPNTEAFF. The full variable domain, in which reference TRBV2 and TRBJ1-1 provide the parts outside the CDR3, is EPEVTQTPSHQVTQMGQEVILRCVPISNHLYFYWYRQILGQKVEFLVSFYNNEISEKSEIFDDQFSVERPDGSNFTLKIRSTKLEDSAMYFCASSDRPNTEAFFGQGTRLTVV.

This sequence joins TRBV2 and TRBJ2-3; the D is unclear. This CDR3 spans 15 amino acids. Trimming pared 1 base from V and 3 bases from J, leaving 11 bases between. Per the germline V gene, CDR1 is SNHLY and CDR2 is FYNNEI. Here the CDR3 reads CASSEVRFPTDTQYF. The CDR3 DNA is TGTGCCAGCAGTGAAGTTCGGTTTCCGACAGATACGCAGTATTTT.

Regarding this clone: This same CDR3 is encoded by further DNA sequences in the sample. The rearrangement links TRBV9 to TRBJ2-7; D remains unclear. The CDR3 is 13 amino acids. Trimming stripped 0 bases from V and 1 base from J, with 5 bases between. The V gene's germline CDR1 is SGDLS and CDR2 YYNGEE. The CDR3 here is CASSVAPSYEQYF. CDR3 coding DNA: TGTGCCAGCAGCGTAGCACCTTCCTACGAGCAGTACTTC.

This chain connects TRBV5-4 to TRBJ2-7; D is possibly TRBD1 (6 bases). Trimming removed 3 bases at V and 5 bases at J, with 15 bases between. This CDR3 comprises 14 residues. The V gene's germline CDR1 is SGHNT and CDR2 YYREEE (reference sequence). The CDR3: CASSWKTGSHEQYF. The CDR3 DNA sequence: TGTGCCAGCAGCTGGAAAACAGGGAGCCACGAGCAGTACTTC. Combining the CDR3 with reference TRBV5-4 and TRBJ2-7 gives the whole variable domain ETGVTQSPTHLIKTRGQQVTLRCSSQSGHNTVSWYQQALGQGPQFIFQYYREEENGRGNFPPRFSGLQFPNYSSELNVNALELDDSALYLCASSWKTGSHEQYFGPGTRLTVT.

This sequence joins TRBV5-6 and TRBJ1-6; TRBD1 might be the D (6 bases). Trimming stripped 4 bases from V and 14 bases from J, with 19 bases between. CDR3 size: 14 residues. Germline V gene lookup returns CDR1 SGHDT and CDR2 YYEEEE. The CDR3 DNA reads TGTGCCAGCAGCGACAGGTCCCGGGATTCCGCCCTCCACTTT. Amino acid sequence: CASSDRSRDSALHF.

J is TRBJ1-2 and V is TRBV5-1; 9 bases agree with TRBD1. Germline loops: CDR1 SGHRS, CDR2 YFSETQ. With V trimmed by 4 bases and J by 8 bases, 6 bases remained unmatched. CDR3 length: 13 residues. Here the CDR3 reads CASSLGQGGGYTF. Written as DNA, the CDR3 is TGCGCCAGCAGCCTGGGACAGGGAGGAGGCTACACCTTC.

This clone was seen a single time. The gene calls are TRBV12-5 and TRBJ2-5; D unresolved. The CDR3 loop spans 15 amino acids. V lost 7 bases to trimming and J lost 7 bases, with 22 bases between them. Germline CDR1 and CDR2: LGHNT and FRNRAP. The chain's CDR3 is CASADSDSSRGTQYF. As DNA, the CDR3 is TGTGCTAGTGCCGACTCTGACTCCTCCCGAGGGACCCAGTACTTC.

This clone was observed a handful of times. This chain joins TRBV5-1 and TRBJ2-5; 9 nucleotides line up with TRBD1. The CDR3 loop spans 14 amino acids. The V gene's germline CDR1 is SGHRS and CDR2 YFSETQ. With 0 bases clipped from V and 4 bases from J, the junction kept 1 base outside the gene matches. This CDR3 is CASSLVTGGETQYF. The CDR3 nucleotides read TGCGCCAGCAGCTTGGTGACAGGGGGAGAGACCCAGTACTTC. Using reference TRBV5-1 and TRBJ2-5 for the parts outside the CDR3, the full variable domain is KAGVTQTPRYLIKTRGQQVTLSCSPISGHRSVSWYQQTPGQGLQFLFEYFSETQRNKGNFPGRFSGRQFSNSRSEMNVSTLELGDSALYLCASSLVTGGETQYFGPGTRLLVL.

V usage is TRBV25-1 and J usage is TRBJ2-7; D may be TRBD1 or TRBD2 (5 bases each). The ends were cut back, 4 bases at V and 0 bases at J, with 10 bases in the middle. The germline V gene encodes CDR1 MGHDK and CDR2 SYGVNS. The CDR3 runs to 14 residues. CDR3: CASSVSGTSYEQYF. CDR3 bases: TGTGCCAGCAGTGTTTCCGGGACCTCCTACGAGCAGTACTTC.

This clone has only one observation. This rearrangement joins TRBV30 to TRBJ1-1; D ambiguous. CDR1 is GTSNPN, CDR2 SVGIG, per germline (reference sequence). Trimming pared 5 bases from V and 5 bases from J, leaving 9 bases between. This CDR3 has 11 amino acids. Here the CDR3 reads CAWSRDTEAFF. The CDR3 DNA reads TGTGCCTGGTCAAGGGATACTGAAGCTTTCTTT.

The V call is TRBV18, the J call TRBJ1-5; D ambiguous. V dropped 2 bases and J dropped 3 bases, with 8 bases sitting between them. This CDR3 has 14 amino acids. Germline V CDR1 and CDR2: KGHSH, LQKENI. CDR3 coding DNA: TGTGCCAGCTCACCAACACAGCACAATCAGCCCCAGCATTTT. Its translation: CASSPTQHNQPQHF.